Presented here are 26 T cell receptor beta chains from one specimen sequenced in a study of blood T cell repertoires in COVID-19. Clones were sequenced by immunoSEQ multiplex PCR, and TCRdb holds only the in-frame ones, with some missing. The sample lists some 400,000 clones, more than 75% occurring once. Sequenced material: peripheral blood. The receptors were gathered from a woman in her fifties or sixties with COVID-19, enrolled during active disease.

The rearrangement links TRBV5-4 to TRBJ1-1; 8 nucleotides line up with TRBD1. The germline V gene has CDR1 SGHNT and CDR2 YYREEE (reference sequence). The CDR3 sequence is 13 residues long. With 4 bases clipped from V and 4 bases from J, the junction kept 3 bases outside the gene matches. CDR3 loop: CASSTTGGTEAFF. CDR3 in DNA: TGTGCCAGCAGCACCACAGGGGGCACTGAAGCTTTCTTT.

The V gene is TRBV18, the J gene TRBJ1-1; 10 bases line up with TRBD1. The CDR3 length is 15 residues. V dropped 5 bases and J dropped 0; count of bases not matched to a gene: 3. The germline V gene encodes CDR1 KGHSH and CDR2 LQKENI. The CDR3 here is CASSRGQGLNTEAFF. CDR3 sequence (DNA): TGTGCCAGCTCAAGGGGACAGGGGTTGAACACTGAAGCTTTCTTT.

This chain links TRBV11-3 with TRBJ2-5; 12 bases line up with TRBD2. The germline V gene encodes CDR1 SGHNT and CDR2 YENEEA. The CDR3 is made up of 15 amino acids. V dropped 4 bases and J dropped 5; count of bases not matched to a gene: 5. CDR3: CASSSSGGARETQYF. In DNA form, the CDR3 reads TGTGCCAGCAGCTCTAGCGGGGGGGCGAGGGAGACCCAGTACTTC.

V usage is TRBV4-2 and J usage is TRBJ1-1, with 8 bases aligning to TRBD1. After removal of 1 base from V and 7 bases from J, the junction contained 8 bases not matched to a gene. Germline V lookup: CDR1 LGHNA, CDR2 YNFKEQ. This CDR3 comprises 15 residues. The DNA of the CDR3 is TGTGCCAGCAGCCAAGTATCGGGACAGGACCTTGAAGCTTTCTTT. This codes for CASSQVSGQDLEAFF.

CDR3 amino acids: CATSDWDRDTDTQYF. In DNA form, the CDR3 reads TGTGCCACCAGTGATTGGGACAGAGACACAGATACGCAGTATTTT. V gene TRBV24-1 combines with J gene TRBJ2-3; the match to TRBD1 covers 7 bases. The CDR3 is 15 amino acids. V dropped 2 bases and J dropped 2; count of bases not matched to a gene: 3. The germline gives CDR1 KGHDR, CDR2 SFDVKD.

V usage is TRBV19 and J usage is TRBJ2-2, with 8 bases fitting TRBD2. The V and J ends lost 3 bases and 4 bases, in that order; junction bases with no gene match: 10. The CDR3 is 17 amino acids. Germline CDR1 and CDR2: LNHDA and SQIVND (reference sequence). The DNA of the CDR3 is TGTGCCAGTAGTATGTTTCCCGGGGGGGGATTCACCGGGGAGCTGTTTTTT. Residues: CASSMFPGGGFTGELFF.

The rearrangement links TRBV12-5 to TRBJ2-1, with a possible D match to TRBD2 (5 bases). Germline assignment: CDR1 LGHNT and CDR2 FRNRAP. This CDR3 is built from 16 residues. V shed 0 bases and J shed 5 bases, with 14 bases lying between them. The CDR3 is CASGLVQLGLHNEQFF. The CDR3 DNA is TGTGCTAGTGGTTTGGTACAACTAGGGCTCCACAATGAGCAGTTCTTC.

J is TRBJ1-2 and V is TRBV5-1; possibly TRBD1 for D (5 bases). Germline CDR1 is SGHRS and CDR2 is YFSETQ. This CDR3 has 17 amino acids. V was trimmed by 4 bases and J by 7 bases, leaving 26 bases between them. The CDR3 is CASSNNRGVNTFSGYTF. The CDR3 bases are TGCGCCAGCAGCAACAACCGGGGGGTGAACACTTTTAGTGGCTACACCTTC.

The chain is built from TRBV4-2 and TRBJ2-7, with 9 bases that match TRBD2. J was trimmed by 6 bases and V by 1 base; bases with no gene match: 10. This CDR3 has 16 residues. Germline CDR1 LGHNA, CDR2 YNFKEQ. CDR3 DNA: TGTGCCAGCAGCCAAGCCGGGACCAGCGGGGGGAGCGAGCAGTACTTC. Its protein is CASSQAGTSGGSEQYF.

The rearrangement joins TRBV28 to TRBJ1-2, with D possibly being TRBD1 (6 bases). The CDR3 totals 15 residues. V lost 5 bases, J lost 7 bases, and 20 bases lay in between. Germline V gene data show CDR1 as MDHEN and CDR2 as SYDVKM. This CDR3 is CASSPEMGGLRGYTF. The CDR3 DNA sequence: TGTGCCAGCAGTCCCGAGATGGGGGGGCTACGTGGCTACACCTTC.

This sequence joins TRBV5-4 and TRBJ1-2; D ambiguous. Germline loops: CDR1 SGHNT, CDR2 YYREEE (reference sequence). The ends were cut back, 4 bases at V and 3 bases at J, with 7 bases in the middle. This CDR3 has 12 residues. DNA of the CDR3: TGTGCCAGCAGCGTTGACTACTATGGCTACACCTTC. As protein: CASSVDYYGYTF.

The chain has TRBV5-1 and TRBJ2-7; tentative D call: TRBD2 (5 bases). The germline gives CDR1 SGHRS, CDR2 YFSETQ. The CDR3 loop spans 14 amino acids. The V and J ends lost 3 bases and 2 bases respectively, with 12 bases between them. The CDR3 bases are TGCGCCAGCAGCTCTTGGGGAGCAGCCTACGAGCAGTACTTC. Its protein is CASSSWGAAYEQYF.

The CDR3 nucleotides read TGTGCCAGCAGCCAAGCTCGGACAGGTAATCAGCCCCAGCATTTT. This translates into CASSQARTGNQPQHF. The rearrangement joins TRBV3-1 (or the pseudogene TRBV3-2) to TRBJ1-5; 7 bases fit TRBD1. The J segment lost 4 bases and the V segment lost 1 base, leaving 4 bases of the junction unmatched. The CDR3 extends over 15 amino acids. The germline V gene has CDR1 LGHDT and CDR2 YNNKEL (reference sequence).

The chain employs TRBV24-1 and TRBJ1-1; 8 bases align to TRBD1. The CDR3 is 15 residues long. Per germline, CDR1 KGHDR and CDR2 SFDVKD. The V and J ends lost 4 bases and 1 base, in that order; junction bases with no gene match: 4. The CDR3 coding sequence is TGTGCCACCAGTGACCCGGGGACAGGGAACACTGAAGCTTTCTTT. Translating it yields CATSDPGTGNTEAFF.

The genes are TRBV5-1 and TRBJ2-5, with D unresolved. The V end was cut by 7 bases, the J end by 5 bases, with 12 bases between. CDR1 and CDR2 from the germline V gene are SGHRS and YFSETQ. CDR3 length: 12 amino acids. Here the CDR3 reads CASFLVFETQYF. As DNA, the CDR3 is TGCGCCAGCTTCCTAGTCTTCGAGACCCAGTACTTC.

The chain links TRBV7-6 to TRBJ2-2; possible D gene TRBD2, 6 bases. The CDR3 has 17 amino acids. V dropped 0 bases and J dropped 7 bases, with 18 bases sitting between them. CDR1 is SGHVS and CDR2 is FNYEAQ in the germline V gene. The DNA for the CDR3 is TGTGCCAGCAGCTTAGCGTTGGGCCAGGGAGGAGTCGGGGAGCTGTTTTTT. Its translation: CASSLALGQGGVGELFF.

The gene calls are TRBV2 and TRBJ1-5, with D perhaps matching TRBD1 (6 bases). The V end lost 6 bases, the J end lost 2 bases, and 11 bases lay between the germline ends. CDR3 length equals 14 residues. Germline V gives CDR1 SNHLY, CDR2 FYNNEI. The DNA for the CDR3 is TGTGCCAGCAGGGCCGCAGGGGGCAATCAGCCCCAGCATTTT. Protein: CASRAAGGNQPQHF.

This rearrangement joins TRBV18 to TRBJ2-7, with D unresolved. The V gene's germline CDR1 is KGHSH and CDR2 LQKENI. V lost 3 bases and J lost 3, with 9 bases in between. This CDR3 comprises 13 residues. In nucleotides, the CDR3 is TGTGCCAGCTCACCTCTGGAGCGCTACGAGCAGTACTTC. Protein: CASSPLERYEQYF. Combining the CDR3 with reference TRBV18 and TRBJ2-7 gives the whole variable domain NAGVMQNPRHLVRRRGQEARLRCSPMKGHSHVYWYRQLPEEGLKFMVYLQKENIIDESGMPKERFSAEFPKEGPSILRIQQVVRGDSAAYFCASSPLERYEQYFGPGTRLTVT.

The chain uses TRBV30 and TRBJ1-6; D is undetermined. This CDR3 contains 13 residues. V gave up 1 base and J gave up 6 bases, with 7 bases separating them. The V gene's germline CDR1 is GTSNPN and CDR2 SVGIG (reference sequence). CDR3 in DNA: TGTGCCTGGAGTGCGGGGTTTAATTCACCCCTCCACTTT. Its translation is CAWSAGFNSPLHF.

This clone was seen only a few times. The chain joins TRBV24-1 to TRBJ2-3; 8 positions agree with TRBD2. CDR1 and CDR2 (germline): KGHDR, SFDVKD. CDR3 length equals 14 residues. V shed 5 bases, J shed 3 bases, and the junction held 3 bases outside the gene matches. The CDR3 is CATSGAGGTDTQYF. The CDR3, as DNA: TGTGCCACCAGTGGGGCGGGGGGAACAGATACGCAGTATTTT.

The chain recombines TRBV7-2 with TRBJ2-2, with 9 bases aligning to TRBD2. This CDR3 comprises 15 residues. CDR1 SGHTA and CDR2 FQGNSA come from the germline V gene. Losses at the gene ends were 6 bases for V and 3 bases for J; bases not matched to a gene: 5. CDR3 loop: CASSTKRGDTGELFF. CDR3 coding DNA: TGTGCCAGCAGTACTAAGCGGGGGGACACCGGGGAGCTGTTTTTT.

This clone has just a few counts. The chain has TRBV6-1 and TRBJ2-1, with 9 bases identical to TRBD1. The length of the CDR3 is 15 residues. CDR1 and CDR2 from the germline V gene are MNHNS and SASEGT. V lost 1 base to trimming and J lost 8 bases; unmatched junction nucleotides: 6. CDR3 residues: CASSEGGQGNYEQFF. CDR3 nucleotides: TGTGCCAGCAGTGAAGGGGGACAGGGCAATTATGAGCAGTTCTTC.

The chain employs TRBV9 and TRBJ1-1, with D perhaps matching TRBD1 (5 bases). Germline values: CDR1 SGDLS, CDR2 YYNGEE. This CDR3 is built from 14 residues. Trimming took off 4 bases at V and 10 bases at J, with 20 bases between the two ends. CDR3 DNA: TGTGCCAGCAGCCTCGGGGACTCCACGGGCGGAGCTTTCTTT. The encoded protein is CASSLGDSTGGAFF.

J is TRBJ2-3 and V is TRBV7-9; 11 bases map to TRBD2. This CDR3 has 15 amino acids. Germline CDR1 and CDR2: SEHNR and FQNEAQ (reference sequence). V dropped 2 bases and J dropped 6; count of bases not matched to a gene: 4. The CDR3 protein is CASSLFSGGADTQYF. CDR3 nucleotide sequence: TGTGCCAGCAGCTTATTTAGCGGGGGGGCTGATACGCAGTATTTT.

The CDR3 is CASSFEIRGPGNTIYF. The CDR3 DNA is TGTGCCAGCAGCTTTGAGATCAGGGGTCCTGGAAACACCATATATTTT. The rearrangement joins TRBV7-8 to TRBJ1-3, with D tentatively TRBD1 (6 bases). This CDR3 contains 16 residues. The V and J ends lost 3 bases and 2 bases respectively, with 14 bases between them. Germline assignment: CDR1 SGHVS and CDR2 FQNEAQ.

V usage is TRBV4-1 and J usage is TRBJ2-1; 8 bases align to TRBD2. CDR1 and CDR2 (germline): MGHRA, YSYEKL. This CDR3 has 16 residues. The J segment lost 4 bases and the V segment lost 7 bases, leaving 12 bases of the junction unmatched. For the CDR3, the DNA is TGCGCCAGCACGGCCTCCGGCGCGGGGGGATACAATGAGCAGTTCTTC. Its translation is CASTASGAGGYNEQFF.